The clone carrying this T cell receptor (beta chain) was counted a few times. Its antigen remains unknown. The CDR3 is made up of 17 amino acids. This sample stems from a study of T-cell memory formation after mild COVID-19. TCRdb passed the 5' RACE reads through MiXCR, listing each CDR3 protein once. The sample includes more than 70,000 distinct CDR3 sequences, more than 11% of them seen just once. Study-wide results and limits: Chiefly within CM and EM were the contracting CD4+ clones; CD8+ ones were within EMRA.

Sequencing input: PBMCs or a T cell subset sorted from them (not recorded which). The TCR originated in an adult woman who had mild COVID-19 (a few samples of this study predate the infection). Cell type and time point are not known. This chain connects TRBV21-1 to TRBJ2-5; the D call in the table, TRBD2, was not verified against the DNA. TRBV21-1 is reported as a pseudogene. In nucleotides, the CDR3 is TGTGCCAGCAGCACCTGGACTAGCGGGACGGAGGTGGCGACCCAGTACTTC. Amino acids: CASSTWTSGTEVATQYF.